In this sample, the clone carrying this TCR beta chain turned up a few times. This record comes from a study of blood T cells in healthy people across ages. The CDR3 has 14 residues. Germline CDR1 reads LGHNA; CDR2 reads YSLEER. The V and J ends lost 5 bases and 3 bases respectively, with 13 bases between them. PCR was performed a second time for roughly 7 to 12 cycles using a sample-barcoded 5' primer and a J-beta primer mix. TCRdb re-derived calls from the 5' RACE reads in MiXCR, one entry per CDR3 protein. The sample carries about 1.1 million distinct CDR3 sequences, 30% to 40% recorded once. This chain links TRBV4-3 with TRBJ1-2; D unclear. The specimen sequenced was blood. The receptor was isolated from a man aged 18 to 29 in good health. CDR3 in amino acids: CASSVLQRDYGYTF. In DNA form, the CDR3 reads TGCGCCAGCAGCGTACTCCAGAGGGACTATGGCTACACCTTC.